The clone carrying this T cell receptor beta chain was found many times. The data stem from a study of T-cell memory formation after mild COVID-19. Each CDR3 protein is one row after TCRdb ran MiXCR on the 5' RACE reads. The repertoire holds about 360,000 distinct CDR3 sequences, with roughly 14% as singletons. Material: PBMCs or a T cell subset sorted from them (not recorded which). This clonotype originated in a man younger than 35 who had mild COVID-19 (a few samples of this study predate the infection). Cell type and time point are not known.

CDR3 DNA: TGTGCCATCAGTGACTACAGGGGGCCTAGCACAGATACGCAGTATTTT. Its protein is CAISDYRGPSTDTQYF. This rearrangement joins TRBV10-3 to TRBJ2-3, with 9 bases identical to TRBD1. Losses at the gene ends were 3 bases for V and 0 bases for J; bases not matched to a gene: 4. Germline assignment: CDR1 ENHRY and CDR2 SYGVKD. This CDR3 is built from 16 residues.